This T cell receptor (beta chain) came from a study of cytomegalovirus exposure and HLA in healthy donors. About this clone: What it binds is unknown.

Germline V gene lookup returns CDR1 SGHNT and CDR2 YYREEE (reference sequence). V was cut by 5 bases and J by 4 bases, with 18 bases left in between. The CDR3 covers 15 residues. General study points: A later analysis found common viral pathogens apparently linked to several of the most significant clusters.

The PCR was carried out with 60 Vbeta primers and 13 Jbeta primers. Only in-frame clones appear in the TCRdb table, and some are missing; sequencing was by immunoSEQ multiplex PCR. This table holds roughly 150,000 clones, about 80% found once. The receptor was isolated from a man aged 40-50 years in good health and CMV-seropositive. The sample consisted of PBMCs. The rearrangement uses TRBV5-4 and TRBJ2-5, with D perhaps TRBD2 (7 bases). CDR3 sequence: CASSTTLGGRETQYF. CDR3 coding DNA: TGTGCCAGCAGTACAACCCTGGGGGGGCGAGAGACCCAGTACTTC.